The 14 T cell receptor beta chains listed next were all sequenced from one sample in a study of CD8 T cells in Susac syndrome. A quantity of about 0.5 to 1 ug RNA underwent reverse transcription using random hexamers. One entry per CDR3 protein, called by TCRdb with MiXCR from the immunoSEQ multiplex PCR reads. The sample records about 130,000 distinct CDR3 sequences, around 93% being singletons. Sequencing was carried out using CD8+ T cells from PBMCs. All receptors derive from a human donor with Susac syndrome.

This chain joins TRBV30 and TRBJ2-1; D call uncertain. V was clipped by 5 bases and J by 0 bases, with 8 bases between them. This CDR3 spans 13 amino acids. Germline CDR1 GTSNPN, CDR2 SVGIG (reference sequence). Here the CDR3 reads CAWGVGSYNEQFF. The CDR3 region has the DNA TGTGCCTGGGGGGTCGGCTCCTACAATGAGCAGTTCTTC.

This clonotype appeared once. The J gene is TRBJ2-7, the V gene TRBV29-1; perhaps TRBD1 as D (6 bases). Germline lookup yields CDR1 SQVTM and CDR2 ANQGSEA. V lost 6 bases to trimming and J lost 4 bases, with 19 bases between them. The CDR3 loop spans 14 amino acids. The CDR3 DNA is TGCAGCGTGGGACCAGCAGGGGATTCGTACGAGCAGTACTTC. Its protein product is CSVGPAGDSYEQYF.

This rearrangement joins TRBV6-5 to TRBJ2-1; the D gene is possibly TRBD2 (6 bases). Germline V gene sequence: CDR1 MNHEY, CDR2 SVGAGI. V was trimmed by 3 bases and J by 7 bases, leaving 13 bases between them. This CDR3 is 14 amino acids long. CDR3 DNA: TGTGCCAGCAGTTATGGTGGAGGGATGAATGAGCAGTTCTTC. Amino acid sequence: CASSYGGGMNEQFF.

The genes are TRBV20-1 and TRBJ1-2, with D hard to call. This CDR3 is 13 amino acids long. Trimming removed 6 bases at V and 6 bases at J, with 17 bases between. Germline CDR1 is DFQATT and CDR2 is SNEGSKA (reference sequence). The CDR3 is CSAPYPGSDGYTF. The CDR3 DNA follows: TGCAGTGCCCCATATCCGGGGTCGGATGGCTACACCTTC.

The chain joins TRBV20-1 to TRBJ2-1, with 10 nucleotides matching TRBD2. CDR1 is DFQATT, CDR2 SNEGSKA, per germline (reference sequence). The CDR3 has 15 amino acids. The V gene end was trimmed by 6 bases and the J gene end by 6 bases; junction bases not matched to a gene: 11. The CDR3 protein is CSALLLAGLGNEQFF. The CDR3 DNA sequence: TGCAGTGCCCTACTACTAGCGGGATTGGGCAATGAGCAGTTCTTC.

V gene TRBV29-1 combines with J gene TRBJ1-2, with 7 positions matching TRBD1. CDR1 and CDR2 from the germline V gene are SQVTM and ANQGSEA. V gave up 6 bases and J gave up 6 bases; unmatched junction bases: 10. The CDR3 consists of 13 residues. In DNA, the CDR3 is TGCAGCGTAACCACAGGGGCGGTTGATGGCTACACCTTC. Its protein product is CSVTTGAVDGYTF. The full variable domain, its missing parts supplied by reference TRBV29-1 and TRBJ1-2, is SAVISQKPSRDICQRGTSLTIQCQVDSQVTMMFWYRQQPGQSLTLIATANQGSEATYESGFVIDKFPISRPNLTFSTLTVSNMSPEDSSIYLCSVTTGAVDGYTFGSGTRLTVV.

The chain employs TRBV24-1 and TRBJ2-3; D not certain. V lost 4 bases and J 4 bases, leaving 5 bases between the germline ends. Germline values: CDR1 KGHDR, CDR2 SFDVKD. The CDR3 runs 12 residues. This chain's CDR3 is CATSDPADTQYF. The CDR3 bases are TGTGCCACCAGTGACCCAGCAGATACGCAGTATTTT.

The V gene is TRBV4-1, the J gene TRBJ2-1; no definite D call. V lost 9 bases and J lost 8, with 14 bases in between. Germline-derived CDR1 and CDR2 are MGHRA and YSYEKL. The CDR3 covers 12 residues. The CDR3, as DNA: TGCGCCAGTCGGACGACCCCCTATGAGCAGTTCTTC. Protein sequence: CASRTTPYEQFF.

This sequence joins TRBV11-2 and TRBJ2-7; D remains unclear. The length of the CDR3 is 12 residues. With 5 bases removed from V and 0 bases from J, the gap between germline ends came to 5 bases. The germline V gene has CDR1 SGHAT and CDR2 FQNNGV. The CDR3 spells CASSPLSYEQYF. For the CDR3, the DNA is TGTGCCAGCAGCCCCCTCTCCTACGAGCAGTACTTC.

The CDR3 nucleotides read TGTGCCAGCACCCCGGGGACAGGGGGGGACGAGCAGTACTTC. Its translation: CASTPGTGGDEQYF. The V call is TRBV6-5, the J call TRBJ2-7, with 11 bases aligning to TRBD1. J was trimmed by 5 bases and V by 7 bases; bases with no gene match: 7. This CDR3 is built from 14 residues. Germline V gives CDR1 MNHEY, CDR2 SVGAGI.

The chain recombines TRBV19 with TRBJ1-5; no firm D call. Germline V gene lookup returns CDR1 LNHDA and CDR2 SQIVND (reference sequence). V lost 8 bases to trimming and J lost 1 base, with 15 bases between them. This CDR3 is 15 amino acids long. This chain's CDR3 is CASRYTELSNQPQHF. The CDR3, as DNA: TGTGCCAGTCGGTACACGGAATTAAGCAATCAGCCCCAGCATTTT.

The chain recombines TRBV7-2 with TRBJ2-1; 11 bases are a match to TRBD2. Looked up from germline, CDR1 is SGHTA and CDR2 is FQGNSA. The V and J ends lost 5 bases and 6 bases, in that order; junction bases with no gene match: 12. This CDR3 has 17 amino acids. CDR3 in amino acids: CASSPTNGLAGGNEQFF. In DNA, the CDR3 is TGTGCCAGCAGCCCAACGAACGGGCTAGCGGGGGGCAATGAGCAGTTCTTC.

The J gene is TRBJ2-2, the V gene TRBV27; 12 bases are a match to TRBD2. Per germline, CDR1 MNHEY and CDR2 SMNVEV (reference sequence). Trimming took 6 bases from V and 5 from J; bases not matched to a gene: 4. This CDR3 has 15 residues. CDR3 in amino acids: CASRLGTSGTGELFF. CDR3 DNA: TGTGCCAGCAGATTGGGGACTAGCGGGACCGGGGAGCTGTTTTTT.

The V call is TRBV7-6, the J call TRBJ1-4; D possibly corresponds to TRBD1 (6 bases). Between the trimmed V and J ends, which lost 0 bases and 7 bases, there was a span of 9 bases. CDR3 length: 14 residues. CDR1 is SGHVS and CDR2 is FNYEAQ in the germline V gene. The CDR3 coding sequence is TGTGCCAGCAGCTTAGCGGGGGGGCCTGAAAAACTGTTTTTT. As protein: CASSLAGGPEKLFF.